Presented here are 21 T cell receptor beta chains from one specimen sequenced in a study of neoadjuvant anti-PD-1 for oral cavity cancer. Using immunoSEQ multiplex PCR, the repertoire was profiled, and TCRdb retains in-frame clones only, with some absent. The sample carries about 14,000 clones, about 61% recorded once. Sample: PBMCs, taken before nivolumab (anti-PD-1) treatment. The receptors come from a person between 35 and 79 years old with oral cavity squamous cell carcinoma.

The rearrangement links TRBV7-9 to TRBJ1-2; D is undetermined. The CDR3 length is 11 residues. The germline V and J ends were trimmed by 5 bases and 10 bases, with 11 bases remaining between them. The germline V gene has CDR1 SEHNR and CDR2 FQNEAQ (reference sequence). CDR3 region: CASSTSGVYTF. DNA for the CDR3: TGTGCCAGCAGCACGTCAGGCGTCTACACCTTC.

The J gene is TRBJ2-7, the V gene TRBV5-1, with D maybe TRBD2 (5 bases). Looked up from germline, CDR1 is SGHRS and CDR2 is YFSETQ. The length of the CDR3 is 13 residues. Trimming cost V 2 bases and J 3 bases, with 9 bases left between them. CDR3 nucleotide sequence: TGCGCCAGCAGCTTAGGAAGCGGCTACGAGCAGTACTTC. Protein: CASSLGSGYEQYF.

The chain couples TRBV7-3 to TRBJ2-5, with TRBD2 matching 14 bases. The CDR3 loop spans 19 amino acids. Germline V CDR1 and CDR2: SGHTA, FQGTGA. Losses at the gene ends were 0 bases for V and 1 base for J; bases not matched to a gene: 7. The CDR3 sequence: CASSLTGTSGSLAQETQYF. The CDR3 DNA sequence: TGTGCCAGCAGCTTAACTGGGACTAGCGGGAGTCTCGCCCAAGAGACCCAGTACTTC. The full variable domain, completed using reference TRBV7-3 and TRBJ2-5, is GAGVSQTPSNKVTEKGKYVELRCDPISGHTALYWYRQSLGQGPEFLIYFQGTGAADDSGLPNDRFFAVRPEGSVSTLKIQRTERGDSAVYLCASSLTGTSGSLAQETQYFGPGTRLLVL.

Here the CDR3 reads CASGTGRGTEAFF. DNA for the CDR3: TGTGCCAGCGGCACAGGGAGAGGGACTGAAGCTTTCTTT. The genes are TRBV2 and TRBJ1-1, with D possibly TRBD1 on 6 matching bases. This CDR3 contains 13 residues. Germline V gives CDR1 SNHLY, CDR2 FYNNEI. V dropped 8 bases and J dropped 5 bases, with 15 bases sitting between them.

CDR3 in DNA: TGTGCCAGCAGTTTTGCGCAGGGGGACACCAAACTGTTTTTT. This translates into CASSFAQGDTKLFF. The genes are TRBV27 and TRBJ1-4, with 7 bases aligning to TRBD1. CDR1 and CDR2 from the germline V gene are MNHEY and SMNVEV (reference sequence). The V segment lost 3 bases and the J segment 11 bases; nucleotides outside the gene matches: 9. The CDR3 sequence is 14 residues long.

This clone has just one count. The rearrangement links TRBV6-1 to TRBJ2-7; D gene unclear. With 1 base removed from V and 0 bases from J, the gap between germline ends came to 10 bases. The CDR3 has 15 amino acids. Germline CDR1 and CDR2: MNHNS and SASEGT. CDR3 bases: TGTGCCAGCAGTGAAGGCCCAGGCAACTCCTACGAGCAGTACTTC. It encodes CASSEGPGNSYEQYF.

This sequence joins TRBV30 and TRBJ1-2; a weak D match, TRBD1 (5 bases). Germline-derived CDR1 and CDR2 are GTSNPN and SVGIG (reference sequence). The CDR3 covers 13 residues. Between the trimmed V and J ends, which lost 4 bases and 9 bases, there was a span of 18 bases. CDR3 DNA sequence: TGTGCCTGGATTTCCAGGGTTGAGGGTCGCTACACCTTC. Protein: CAWISRVEGRYTF.

This clone showed up just once. The V and J genes are TRBV18 and TRBJ2-1, with D possibly TRBD1 on 6 matching bases. The V and J ends lost 3 bases and 9 bases respectively, with 18 bases between them. The germline V gene encodes CDR1 KGHSH and CDR2 LQKENI. The CDR3 sequence is 15 residues long. CDR3: CASSPDTGFKREQFF. DNA of the CDR3: TGTGCCAGCTCACCTGACACAGGGTTCAAACGTGAGCAGTTCTTC.

V and J are TRBV5-1 and TRBJ1-1, with D possibly being TRBD1 (5 bases). Germline V CDR1 and CDR2: SGHRS, YFSETQ. Trimming removed 0 bases from V and 4 bases from J, with 19 bases in between. The CDR3 covers 17 residues. CDR3 sequence reads: CASSLAPRAVGVTEAFF. The CDR3 DNA reads TGCGCCAGCAGCTTGGCTCCCAGGGCGGTCGGGGTCACTGAAGCTTTCTTT.

This sequence joins TRBV5-1 and TRBJ1-3, with D hard to call. V was shortened by 2 bases and J by 3 bases, with 6 bases between the two germline ends. The CDR3 contains 13 residues. Germline CDR1 and CDR2: SGHRS and YFSETQ. In DNA, the CDR3 is TGCGCCAGCAGCTTCGAAGGTGGAAACACCATATATTTT. Its protein is CASSFEGGNTIYF.

This clone was found a few times. The CDR3 loop is CASSGASYEQYF. DNA of the CDR3: TGTGCCAGCAGTGGAGCCAGTTACGAGCAGTACTTC. V usage is TRBV6-1 and J usage is TRBJ2-7; no reliable D call. CDR3 length: 12 residues. From germline, CDR1 is MNHNS and CDR2 SASEGT. The V gene lost 4 bases and the J gene lost 4 bases, with 8 bases spanning the gap.

This sequence joins TRBV28 and TRBJ1-2, with D unresolved. V was pared by 5 bases and J by 5 bases, with 6 bases between. CDR1 and CDR2 (germline): MDHEN, SYDVKM. The CDR3 is made up of 11 amino acids. Here the CDR3 DNA reads TGTGCCAGCAGTGACGCTTATGGCTACACCTTC. Its protein is CASSDAYGYTF.

V is TRBV5-1 and J is TRBJ2-2; 7 bases agree with TRBD1. The CDR3 is 14 residues long. Germline assignment: CDR1 SGHRS and CDR2 YFSETQ. Trimming at V came to 3 bases and at J to 4 bases, leaving 3 bases not matched to a gene. This CDR3 reads CASSSDRSTGELFF. The CDR3 DNA follows: TGCGCCAGCAGCTCGGACAGGAGCACCGGGGAGCTGTTTTTT.

J is TRBJ2-3 and V is TRBV7-9; the D is unclear. This CDR3 is 12 amino acids long. V shed 5 bases and J shed 2 bases, with 5 bases lying between them. CDR1 and CDR2 from the germline V gene are SEHNR and FQNEAQ (reference sequence). DNA for the CDR3: TGTGCCAGCAGCCTCTACACAGATACGCAGTATTTT. It translates to CASSLYTDTQYF.

The CDR3 is CATRDVSGDRSPLHF. The CDR3 region has the DNA TGTGCCACCCGTGATGTGTCAGGGGACCGTTCACCCCTCCACTTT. This chain uses TRBV19 with TRBJ1-6; TRBD1 is a possible D gene (6 bases). Deletions cut 10 bases from V and 9 bases from J, with 22 bases between. The CDR3 length is 15 residues. CDR1 is LNHDA and CDR2 is SQIVND in the germline V gene (reference sequence).

This clone came up once. V gene TRBV6-5 combines with J gene TRBJ2-1; 9 bases agree with TRBD1. Germline CDR1 is MNHEY and CDR2 is SVGAGI. The ends lost 4 bases at V and 8 bases at J; junction bases unmatched: 6. This CDR3 contains 14 residues. CDR3 in DNA: TGTGCCAGCAGTTCGGGACAGGGTATTTATGAGCAGTTCTTC. Residues: CASSSGQGIYEQFF.

The genes are TRBV5-1 and TRBJ2-7; D is tentatively TRBD1 or TRBD2 (7 bases each). The CDR3 runs 14 residues. V shed 3 bases and J shed 1 base, with 11 bases lying between them. CDR1 and CDR2 from the germline V gene are SGHRS and YFSETQ. Here the CDR3 DNA reads TGCGCCAGCAGCTCCCAGGGGGGGTCCTACGAGCAGTACTTC. As protein: CASSSQGGSYEQYF.

The J gene is TRBJ1-2, the V gene TRBV9; D is perhaps TRBD1 (6 bases). Germline CDR1 is SGDLS and CDR2 is YYNGEE. V was pared by 0 bases and J by 8 bases, with 14 bases between. The CDR3 sequence is 14 residues long. The CDR3 spells CASSVGGAGPGYTF. CDR3 nucleotide sequence: TGTGCCAGCAGCGTAGGGGGGGCAGGCCCAGGCTACACCTTC.

The chain couples TRBV9 to TRBJ1-1; D is ambiguous. The CDR3 consists of 13 residues. Germline values: CDR1 SGDLS, CDR2 YYNGEE. Trimming took off 0 bases at V and 5 bases at J, with 8 bases between the two ends. The CDR3 reads CASSVDERTEAFF. CDR3 sequence (DNA): TGTGCCAGCAGCGTAGACGAGCGTACTGAAGCTTTCTTT. The variable domain in full, completed from reference TRBV9 and TRBJ1-1, reads DSGVTQTPKHLITATGQRVTLRCSPRSGDLSVYWYQQSLDQGLQFLIQYYNGEERAKGNILERFSAQQFPDLHSELNLSSLELGDSALYFCASSVDERTEAFFGQGTRLTVV.

The table lists this clone with a count of one. The genes are TRBV7-3 and TRBJ2-3; D remains ambiguous. The germline V and J ends were trimmed by 3 bases and 0 bases, with 10 bases remaining between them. Per the germline V gene, CDR1 is SGHTA and CDR2 is FQGTGA. The CDR3 is 15 residues long. This CDR3 is CASSFAGPSTDTQYF. The CDR3 coding sequence is TGTGCCAGCAGCTTCGCCGGACCCAGCACAGATACGCAGTATTTT. Looking up the rest from reference TRBV7-3 and TRBJ2-3 gives the full variable domain: GAGVSQTPSNKVTEKGKYVELRCDPISGHTALYWYRQSLGQGPEFLIYFQGTGAADDSGLPNDRFFAVRPEGSVSTLKIQRTERGDSAVYLCASSFAGPSTDTQYFGPGTRLTVL.

The rearrangement links TRBV7-2 to TRBJ1-1; a weak D match, TRBD1 (5 bases). Germline V gene sequence: CDR1 SGHTA, CDR2 FQGNSA. V was cut by 5 bases and J by 7 bases, with 11 bases left in between. The CDR3 has 12 amino acids. The CDR3: CASSLWGSEAFF. Written as DNA, the CDR3 is TGTGCCAGCAGCCTTTGGGGCAGTGAAGCTTTCTTT.